The 14 T cell receptor beta chains in this list originate from one sample, sequenced in a study of shared clonotypes between healthy human individuals. Generated by immunoSEQ multiplex PCR, the TCRdb table keeps only in-frame clones and is missing some. The table includes roughly 720,000 clones, 90% detected once. Sequencing was carried out using memory CD8+ T cells from PBMCs. Indicated subset: CD45RO+ cells pooled with CCR7-negative TemRA cells. The receptors stem from a man between 18 and 29 years old in good health. Some clones in this sample may be carry-over from other donors' samples.

The genes are TRBV19 and TRBJ2-1, with 14 positions matching TRBD2. The V gene end was trimmed by 4 bases and the J gene end by 7 bases; junction bases not matched to a gene: 3. CDR1 is LNHDA, CDR2 SQIVND, per germline (reference sequence). The CDR3 has 15 residues. The CDR3 loop reads CASSRGLAGVNEQFF. The CDR3 DNA sequence: TGTGCCAGTAGTAGGGGACTAGCGGGAGTTAATGAGCAGTTCTTC.

This chain uses TRBV6-5 with TRBJ1-2, with a possible D match to TRBD1 (5 bases). Per the germline V gene, CDR1 is MNHEY and CDR2 is SVGAGI. V was shortened by 5 bases and J by 14 bases, with 18 bases between the two germline ends. The CDR3 length is 12 residues. This CDR3 reads CASSGARWAQTF. The CDR3 nucleotides read TGTGCCAGCAGTGGGGCTCGGTGGGCCCAGACCTTC.

This chain uses TRBV27 with TRBJ2-2; 8 bases line up with TRBD1. Germline values: CDR1 MNHEY, CDR2 SMNVEV (reference sequence). CDR3 length: 15 residues. V dropped 6 bases and J dropped 6; count of bases not matched to a gene: 9. The CDR3, as DNA: TGTGCCAGCAGCCCAGACAGGGGAGTAGCCGGGGAGCTGTTTTTT. Amino acid sequence: CASSPDRGVAGELFF.

The table lists this clone with many counts. The chain is built from TRBV9 and TRBJ2-1, with 8 bases matching TRBD2. The length of the CDR3 is 17 residues. The junction had 9 bases not matched to a gene; V was cut back by 1 base and J by 3 bases. Germline loops: CDR1 SGDLS, CDR2 YYNGEE. The CDR3: CASSVTSGGIDYNEQFF. The CDR3, as DNA: TGTGCCAGCAGCGTAACAAGCGGGGGAATAGACTACAATGAGCAGTTCTTC.

The rearrangement joins TRBV9 to TRBJ2-2; D is unresolved. V gave up 0 bases and J gave up 6 bases, with 6 bases separating them. This CDR3 is built from 13 residues. Germline CDR1 reads SGDLS; CDR2 reads YYNGEE. CDR3 sequence: CASSVEVSGELFF. CDR3 bases: TGTGCCAGCAGCGTAGAAGTATCCGGGGAGCTGTTTTTT. Together with reference TRBV9 and TRBJ2-2, the CDR3 gives the full variable domain: DSGVTQTPKHLITATGQRVTLRCSPRSGDLSVYWYQQSLDQGLQFLIQYYNGEERAKGNILERFSAQQFPDLHSELNLSSLELGDSALYFCASSVEVSGELFFGEGSRLTVL.

The CDR3 loop is CAISRRQGTLLAMAQHF. In DNA form, the CDR3 reads TGTGCCATCAGCAGGAGACAGGGGACCCTTCTAGCAATGGCCCAGCATTTT. The rearrangement uses TRBV28 and TRBJ1-5; TRBD1 agrees at 8 bases. The CDR3 sequence is 17 residues long. V was clipped by 10 bases and J by 11 bases; unmatched bases: 25. The germline gives CDR1 MDHEN, CDR2 SYDVKM. The variable domain in full, completed from reference TRBV28 and TRBJ1-5, reads DVKVTQSSRYLVKRTGEKVFLECVQDMDHENMFWYRQDPGLGLRLIYFSYDVKMKEKGDIPEGYSVSREKKERFSLILESASTNQTSMYLCAISRRQGTLLAMAQHFGDGTRLSIL.

The rearrangement links TRBV6-6 to TRBJ1-1; no firm D call. Germline lookup yields CDR1 MNHNY and CDR2 SVGAGI (reference sequence). The CDR3 loop spans 14 amino acids. V dropped 2 bases and J dropped 7 bases, with 14 bases sitting between them. The CDR3 here is CASSYDGPTGEAFF. DNA of the CDR3: TGTGCCAGCAGTTACGACGGGCCCACCGGTGAAGCTTTCTTT.

This rearrangement joins TRBV11-2 to TRBJ2-3; 7 bases are a match to TRBD2. This CDR3 region has 16 residues. Trimming cost V 5 bases and J 0 bases; bases outside gene matches: 8. Germline CDR1 reads SGHAT; CDR2 reads FQNNGV. The CDR3 loop reads CASSRPVSGSTDTQYF. CDR3 nucleotides: TGTGCCAGCAGCAGACCAGTTAGCGGGAGCACAGATACGCAGTATTTT.

Worth noting for this clone: Other DNA variants within this sample encode the same CDR3. V is TRBV27 and J is TRBJ1-1; D unresolved. This CDR3 has 13 residues. Germline values: CDR1 MNHEY, CDR2 SMNVEV (reference sequence). Trimming left V 2 bases short and J 1 base short, with 5 bases between. CDR3 coding DNA: TGTGCCAGCAGTTTAGCGGCGAACACTGAAGCTTTCTTT. Encoded protein: CASSLAANTEAFF.

The chain uses TRBV7-6 and TRBJ2-7; the D is unclear. The CDR3 loop spans 13 amino acids. In germline, CDR1 is SGHVS, CDR2 FNYEAQ. The ends were cut back, 4 bases at V and 6 bases at J, with 13 bases in the middle. In nucleotides, the CDR3 is TGTGCCAGCAGCTACCGCTATTTGAGCGAGCAGTACTTC. Translation: CASSYRYLSEQYF.

This clone was picked up a small number of times. The CDR3 loop reads CASSTLTGREAFF. CDR3 DNA sequence: TGCGCCAGCAGTACCTTGACAGGCCGCGAAGCTTTCTTT. The chain is built from TRBV4-1 and TRBJ1-1, with D tentatively TRBD1 (6 bases). The V end was cut by 6 bases, the J end by 8 bases, with 16 bases between. This CDR3 has 13 residues. Looked up from germline, CDR1 is MGHRA and CDR2 is YSYEKL.

This chain joins TRBV10-3 and TRBJ2-1; 13 bases map to TRBD2. Losses at the gene ends were 4 bases for V and 6 bases for J; bases not matched to a gene: 6. The V gene's germline CDR1 is ENHRY and CDR2 SYGVKD. This CDR3 contains 16 residues. Here the CDR3 reads CAISVTSGRAINEQFF. The CDR3 coding sequence is TGTGCCATCAGTGTAACTAGCGGGAGGGCCATCAATGAGCAGTTCTTC.

The chain joins TRBV28 to TRBJ2-3, with a tentative D call TRBD2 (7 bases). CDR3 length: 15 residues. The V gene lost 2 bases and the J gene lost 5 bases, with 14 bases spanning the gap. CDR1 MDHEN and CDR2 SYDVKM come from the germline V gene. The CDR3 loop is CASSLGGAGGDTQYF. In DNA form, the CDR3 reads TGTGCCAGCAGTTTAGGGGGGGCCGGGGGAGATACGCAGTATTTT.

The chain couples TRBV27 to TRBJ1-5, with a weak D call TRBD1 (5 bases). The CDR3 has 17 residues. V lost 5 bases and J lost 1, with 18 bases in between. Per the germline V gene, CDR1 is MNHEY and CDR2 is SMNVEV (reference sequence). In DNA form, the CDR3 reads TGTGCCAGCAGTACAAAAGATTGGGGGGGGAGCAATCAGCCCCAGCATTTT. Amino acids: CASSTKDWGGSNQPQHF.